This TCR beta chain was identified during a study of shared clonotypes between healthy human individuals. The method was immunoSEQ multiplex PCR; TCRdb's version includes in-frame clones alone and lacks a portion of them. The top ten hold 9.5% to 15% of the sample, which has roughly 510,000 clones, 75% to 80% seen once. The germline V gene has CDR1 WSHSY and CDR2 SAAADI. The V and J ends lost 3 bases and 5 bases, in that order; junction bases with no gene match: 6. The CDR3 loop spans 16 amino acids. The chain combines TRBV10-2 with TRBJ2-2, with 10 bases that match TRBD1. This receptor was obtained from a woman between 40 and 50 years old in good health. Some clones in this sample may be carry-over from other donors' samples. Sequencing was done on a sample of PBMCs. CDR3 sequence: CASSDGRDRGTGELFF. CDR3 nucleotide sequence: TGCGCCAGCAGTGATGGTCGGGACAGGGGAACCGGGGAGCTGTTTTTT.